This section outlines one TCR beta chain sequence together with its context. The sample is drawn from a study of blood T cell repertoires in COVID-19. Germline-derived CDR1 and CDR2 are LGHNT and FRNRAP. CDR3 length: 12 amino acids. The V gene lost 6 bases and the J gene lost 1 base, with 6 bases spanning the gap. Profiling relied on immunoSEQ multiplex PCR, and the TCRdb table lists in-frame clones only, not all of them. The sample lists hundreds of thousands of clones, roughly 85% occurring once. Sequencing input: peripheral blood. This chain joins TRBV12-5 and TRBJ1-1; D not resolved. The clonotype originates from a woman aged 30 to 39 with active or convalescent COVID-19. In nucleotides, the CDR3 is TGTGCTAGTGGAGCGGGGAACACTGAAGCTTTCTTT. Its protein is CASGAGNTEAFF.